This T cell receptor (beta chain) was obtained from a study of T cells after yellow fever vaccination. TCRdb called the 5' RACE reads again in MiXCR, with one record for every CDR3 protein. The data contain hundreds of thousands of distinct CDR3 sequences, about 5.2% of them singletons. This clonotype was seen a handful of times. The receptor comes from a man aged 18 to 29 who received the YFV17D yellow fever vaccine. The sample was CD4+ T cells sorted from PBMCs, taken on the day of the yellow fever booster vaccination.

The CDR3 DNA reads TGTGCCAGCAGCCCCGGTCCCGAGCTCGGCTACACCTTC. Residues: CASSPGPELGYTF. V usage is TRBV11-2 and J usage is TRBJ1-2; D ambiguous. This CDR3 contains 13 residues. Trimming took off 5 bases at V and 8 bases at J, with 15 bases between the two ends. Germline loops: CDR1 SGHAT, CDR2 FQNNGV.